This is a list of T cell receptor beta chains from one sample in a study of T cell repertoires in cytomegalovirus infection. TCRdb re-derived calls from the reads in MiXCR, one entry per CDR3 protein. The data show roughly 150,000 distinct CDR3 sequences, approximately 17% seen once. The sample comprised CD8+ T cells from PBMCs. The receptors were sampled from a human donor in good health (CMV status not recorded). Some clones in this sample may be carry-over from other donors' samples. CDR3s include the opening cysteine and the closing phenylalanine or tryptophan. D genes are given only for firm matches. Size is omitted from some rows. Given values are once, few, many or a class for expanded clones.

d_gene	v_gene	j_gene	abundance	CDR3nt	CDR3aa
NA	TRBV11-1	TRBJ2-1	medium-sized	TGTGCCAGCAGCTTAGACTTAGCGACCTACAATGAGCAGTTCTTC	CASSLDLATYNEQFF
NA	TRBV11-2	TRBJ2-7	few	TGTGCCAGCAGCTTAGAGGGGAAAACCTACGAGCAGTACTTC	CASSLEGKTYEQYF
NA	TRBV7-2	TRBJ2-2	few	TGTGCCAGCATCCTCTTAGCAGCTAACAAGGCGAACACCGGGGAGCTGTTTTTT	CASILLAANKANTGELFF
NA	TRBV6-2/TRBV6-3	TRBJ2-2	NA	TGTGCCAGCAGTTCGGGGATTCGGGTCGGGGAGCTGTTTTTT	CASSSGIRVGELFF
NA	TRBV11-2	TRBJ2-3	many	TGTGCCAGCAGCTTATTGGGGGGCGCTAGCACAGATACGCAGTATTTT	CASSLLGGASTDTQYF
NA	TRBV15	TRBJ2-5	NA	TGTGCCACCAGTAAGATGGGAGAGACCCAGTACTTC	CATSKMGETQYF
NA	TRBV12-5	TRBJ2-4	NA	TGTGCTAGTGGTACCCAGGGTGGCAAAAACATTCAGTACTTC	CASGTQGGKNIQYF
TRBD1	TRBV11-1	TRBJ2-3	NA	TGTGCCAGCAGCTTAGAAGGGGGCCGGGATACGCAGTATTTT	CASSLEGGRDTQYF
TRBD2	TRBV6-2/TRBV6-3	TRBJ2-1	few	TGTGCCAGCAGTTACTTAGAGGGTAGCGGGAGGGCCGGGTACTCCTACAATGAGCAGTTCTTC	CASSYLEGSGRAGYSYNEQFF
NA	TRBV20-1	TRBJ2-7	NA	TGCAGTGAAGTCCCCCACTCCTACGAGCAGTACTTC	CSEVPHSYEQYF
NA	TRBV29-1	TRBJ2-5	NA	TGCAGCGTTGAAGAGCGAGGAGGGGTTGGCGAGACCCAGTACTTC	CSVEERGGVGETQYF
NA	TRBV13	TRBJ2-1	NA	TGTGCCAGCAGCACGCGACTTGACTCCTACAATGAGCAGTTCTTC	CASSTRLDSYNEQFF
TRBD2	TRBV6-6	TRBJ2-7	few	TGTGCCATCTCCTGGGGGGGAGAGCAGTACTTC	CAISWGGEQYF
NA	TRBV28	TRBJ1-6	few	TGTGCCAGCTCAAGTCATTTAGATCGGAATTCACCCCTCCACTTT	CASSSHLDRNSPLHF
NA	TRBV6-2/TRBV6-3	TRBJ2-7	NA	TGTGCCAGCACCCACCCCCCCGGAGACTCCTACGAGCAGTACTTC	CASTHPPGDSYEQYF
NA	TRBV28	TRBJ2-4	few	TGTGCCAGCAGTTTACCCTCTTTCCAGGAGGTGTTTGCCAAAAACATTCAGTACTTC	CASSLPSFQEVFAKNIQYF
TRBD2	TRBV20-1	TRBJ2-1	NA	TGCAGTGCTAGAGATATGGCGGGGGCCTACAATGAGCAGTTCTTC	CSARDMAGAYNEQFF
NA	TRBV24-1	TRBJ1-5	NA	TGTGCCACCTGGGCCGGCGATTTT	CATWAGDF
TRBD1	TRBV7-8	TRBJ1-1	NA	TGTGCCAGCAGCTGGGGGACAGCTTCGAACACTGAAGCTTTCTTT	CASSWGTASNTEAFF
TRBD1	TRBV7-3	TRBJ2-7	NA	TGTGCCAGCAGCCCAACCGGGACAGACCCCTACGAGCAGTACTTC	CASSPTGTDPYEQYF
TRBD2	TRBV7-6	TRBJ2-5	few	TGTGCCAGCAGTCCTAGCGGGGGAAGCCAAGAGACCCAGTACTTC	CASSPSGGSQETQYF
TRBD2	TRBV20-1	TRBJ2-7	NA	TGCAGTGCTAGTGATGGGCGGGAGACCCCCTCCTACGAGCAGTACTTC	CSASDGRETPSYEQYF
TRBD2	TRBV30	TRBJ2-1	many	TGTGCCTACCAACTAACCTCTAGCGGGAGTGGCAATGAGCAGTTCTTC	CAYQLTSSGSGNEQFF
NA	TRBV28	TRBJ2-1	many	TGTGCCAGCAAGGTTTGGGGAAACAATGAGCAGTTCTTC	CASKVWGNNEQFF
TRBD1	TRBV7-9	TRBJ2-7	once	TGTGCCAGCAGCCCGCCTCTGACAGGGTGGTACGAGCAGTACTTC	CASSPPLTGWYEQYF
TRBD2	TRBV12-3/TRBV12-4	TRBJ2-1	NA	TGTGCCAGCAGTTTATCGGGGGGGGCTGAGCAGTTCTTC	CASSLSGGAEQFF
TRBD2	TRBV7-2	TRBJ2-1	NA	TGTGCCAGCAGCTTCGGACTAGCGGGAGGGGCCTACAATGAGCAGTTCTTC	CASSFGLAGGAYNEQFF
NA	TRBV2	TRBJ2-1	NA	TGTGCCAGCAGTGAGGAACAGGCCCCATACAATGAGCAGTTCTTC	CASSEEQAPYNEQFF